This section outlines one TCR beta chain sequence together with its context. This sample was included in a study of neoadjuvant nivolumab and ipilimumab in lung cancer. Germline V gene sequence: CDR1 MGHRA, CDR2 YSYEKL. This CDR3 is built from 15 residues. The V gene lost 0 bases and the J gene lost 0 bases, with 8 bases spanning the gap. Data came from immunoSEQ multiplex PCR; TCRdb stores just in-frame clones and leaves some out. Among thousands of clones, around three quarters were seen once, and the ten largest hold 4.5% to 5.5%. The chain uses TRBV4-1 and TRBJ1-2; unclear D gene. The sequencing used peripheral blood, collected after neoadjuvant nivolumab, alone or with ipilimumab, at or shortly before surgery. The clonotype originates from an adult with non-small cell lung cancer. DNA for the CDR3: TGCGCCAGCAGCCAAGATCGGGATGCTAACTATGGCTACACCTTC. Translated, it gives CASSQDRDANYGYTF.